These 14 T cell receptor beta chains came from one sample sequenced in a study of control samples from healthy donors and cancer patients. The data were produced by immunoSEQ multiplex PCR, yet TCRdb's version contains in-frame clones alone and is incomplete. The data hold about 120,000 clones, with around 86% observed a single time. The sequencing input was blood. Receptors were obtained from a middle-aged man in good health.

The V and J genes are TRBV24-1 and TRBJ2-2; D uncertain. Trimming pared 7 bases from V and 0 bases from J, leaving 8 bases between. CDR3 length equals 14 residues. Germline CDR1 KGHDR, CDR2 SFDVKD. In DNA, the CDR3 is TGTGCCACCAGGTCAGCGACGAACACCGGGGAGCTGTTTTTT. Its protein is CATRSATNTGELFF.

The chain is built from TRBV2 and TRBJ1-1; D perhaps matches TRBD1 (6 bases). In germline, CDR1 is SNHLY, CDR2 FYNNEI. The CDR3 extends over 14 amino acids. Trimming left V 7 bases short and J 0 bases short, with 12 bases between. The CDR3 DNA sequence: TGTGCCAGCACCTCCCAGGGGATGAACACTGAAGCTTTCTTT. Translation gives CASTSQGMNTEAFF.

The CDR3 DNA follows: TGTGCCAGCTCACCGAACCCCGGGACAGGGGCGTTGGGTGGCTACACCTTC. As protein: CASSPNPGTGALGGYTF. This chain links TRBV18 with TRBJ1-2; 10 bases agree with TRBD1. Germline V gene lookup returns CDR1 KGHSH and CDR2 LQKENI. Trimming took 3 bases from V and 7 from J; bases not matched to a gene: 14. This CDR3 has 17 amino acids.

V usage is TRBV7-2 and J usage is TRBJ1-1; D might be TRBD1 (6 bases). CDR1 SGHTA and CDR2 FQGNSA come from the germline V gene. This CDR3 contains 18 residues. V lost 2 bases, J lost 1 base, and 20 bases lay in between. CDR3 sequence (DNA): TGTGCCAGCAGCTTATTCTACGGACCCGGGACAAAGAACACTGAAGCTTTCTTT. Protein product: CASSLFYGPGTKNTEAFF. Full variable domain (rest looked up from reference TRBV7-2 and TRBJ1-1): GAGVSQSPSNKVTEKGKDVELRCDPISGHTALYWYRQSLGQGLEFLIYFQGNSAPDKSGLPSDRFSAERTGGSVSTLTIQRTQQEDSAVYLCASSLFYGPGTKNTEAFFGQGTRLTVV.

The chain is built from TRBV6-2 or TRBV6-3 and TRBJ2-5, with D perhaps matching TRBD2 (5 bases). The V and J ends lost 0 bases and 4 bases respectively, with 9 bases between them. This CDR3 is 14 amino acids long. Per germline, CDR1 MNHEY and CDR2 SVGEGT. CDR3 region: CASSYSGLLETQYF. The CDR3 coding sequence is TGTGCCAGCAGTTACTCCGGACTCCTAGAGACCCAGTACTTC.

V gene TRBV6-2 or TRBV6-3 combines with J gene TRBJ1-2, with 8 bases identical to TRBD1. The CDR3 is 13 residues long. CDR1 and CDR2 from the germline V gene are MNHEY and SVGEGT. The V segment lost 4 bases and the J segment 9 bases; nucleotides outside the gene matches: 7. The chain's CDR3 is CASSSLGQGSYTF. As DNA, the CDR3 is TGTGCCAGCAGTTCTTTAGGACAGGGAAGCTACACCTTC.

This chain connects TRBV19 to TRBJ2-5, with 8 bases lining up with TRBD1. The CDR3 totals 15 residues. From germline, CDR1 is LNHDA and CDR2 SQIVND (reference sequence). V shed 4 bases, J shed 2 bases, and the junction held 6 bases outside the gene matches. CDR3 protein: CASSTGGVRQETQYF. Written as DNA, the CDR3 is TGTGCCAGTAGTACAGGGGGCGTTAGGCAAGAGACCCAGTACTTC.

This clone was detected a few times. The chain employs TRBV7-9 and TRBJ2-1; unclear D gene. The length of the CDR3 is 15 residues. Germline loops: CDR1 SEHNR, CDR2 FQNEAQ (reference sequence). V gave up 3 bases and J gave up 7 bases, with 16 bases separating them. The chain's CDR3 is CASSFYNLKSNEQFF. The DNA for the CDR3 is TGTGCCAGCAGCTTCTATAACCTAAAATCGAATGAGCAGTTCTTC.

This clone was detected only a few times. The V and J genes are TRBV11-3 and TRBJ1-1, with D possibly TRBD1 on 5 matching bases. The V end lost 1 base, the J end lost 5 bases, and 14 bases lay between the germline ends. The CDR3 totals 15 residues. Germline V gene lookup returns CDR1 SGHNT and CDR2 YENEEA. CDR3: CASSLGRRGKTEAFF. In nucleotides, the CDR3 is TGTGCCAGCAGCTTAGGTCGTAGGGGTAAAACTGAAGCTTTCTTT.

The chain recombines TRBV6-5 with TRBJ2-1; D call uncertain. The CDR3 totals 16 residues. Per the germline V gene, CDR1 is MNHEY and CDR2 is SVGAGI. V lost 0 bases and J 0 bases, leaving 9 bases between the germline ends. CDR3 loop: CASSYSISPSYNEQFF. In DNA form, the CDR3 reads TGTGCCAGCAGTTACTCGATATCCCCCTCCTACAATGAGCAGTTCTTC.

The chain couples TRBV7-3 to TRBJ2-2, with D unresolved. The CDR3 covers 14 residues. V lost 0 bases and J 0 bases, leaving 2 bases between the germline ends. Germline lookup yields CDR1 SGHTA and CDR2 FQGTGA. CDR3 DNA: TGTGCCAGCAGCTTAACTTCGAACACCGGGGAGCTGTTTTTT. Its protein is CASSLTSNTGELFF.

The rearrangement joins TRBV29-1 to TRBJ2-7; 9 positions match TRBD1. Germline CDR1 SQVTM, CDR2 ANQGSEA. CDR3 length equals 15 residues. V shed 4 bases, J shed 0 bases, and the junction held 7 bases outside the gene matches. The CDR3: CSVVPQGAVSYEQYF. The DNA for the CDR3 is TGCAGCGTTGTACCACAGGGGGCCGTCTCCTACGAGCAGTACTTC.

CDR3 nucleotides: TGTGCCAGCAGCTTGGGGACGGGAGGAGGGGGGCCCCAGCATTTT. Amino acids: CASSLGTGGGGPQHF. This rearrangement joins TRBV5-4 to TRBJ1-5; D is possibly TRBD1 (6 bases). The V end lost 0 bases, the J end lost 9 bases, and 16 bases lay between the germline ends. Germline lookup yields CDR1 SGHNT and CDR2 YYREEE (reference sequence). This CDR3 is built from 15 residues.

The rearrangement uses TRBV5-1 and TRBJ1-1; D possibly corresponds to TRBD1 (6 bases). This CDR3 spans 16 amino acids. Germline CDR1 and CDR2: SGHRS and YFSETQ. The V end lost 0 bases, the J end lost 1 base, and 13 bases lay between the germline ends. The CDR3 region has the DNA TGCGCCAGCAGCTTGGGTACAGGGTTTGGGAACACTGAAGCTTTCTTT. Residues: CASSLGTGFGNTEAFF.